One and the same sample provided the 22 T cell receptor beta chains below, sequenced in a study of blood T cell repertoires in COVID-19. Profiled with immunoSEQ multiplex PCR; TCRdb holds only in-frame clones, not every one. The table has roughly 260,000 clones, approximately 90% seen once. The sequencing sample was made of PBMCs or T cells enriched from blood (not recorded which). The receptors stem from a woman aged 18 to 35 who had recovered from COVID-19.

The J gene is TRBJ2-7, the V gene TRBV7-2; TRBD2 aligns across 7 bases. Germline-derived CDR1 and CDR2 are SGHTA and FQGNSA. With 5 bases clipped from V and 3 bases from J, the junction kept 10 bases outside the gene matches. The CDR3 is 15 amino acids. CDR3 in DNA: TGTGCCAGCAGCGCGGACCCGGGAGGATTCTACGAGCAGTACTTC. Its translation: CASSADPGGFYEQYF. Drawing the rest from reference TRBV7-2 and TRBJ2-7, the complete variable domain is GAGVSQSPSNKVTEKGKDVELRCDPISGHTALYWYRQSLGQGLEFLIYFQGNSAPDKSGLPSDRFSAERTGGSVSTLTIQRTQQEDSAVYLCASSADPGGFYEQYFGPGTRLTVT.

Of note for this clone: It is unclear where the CDR3 begins or ends on the DNA, so no DNA is shown, and the CDR3 is as TCRdb lists it. V and J are TRBV6-4 and TRBJ2-2; TRBD1 reflects the table's D call only, with no check against the DNA. The CDR3 spans 18 residues, counting both ends. The V gene's germline CDR1 is MRHNA and CDR2 SNTAGT. This CDR3 is CASSEGGEGALRIRSCFF.

This chain uses TRBV6-5 with TRBJ1-2, with unresolved D. The germline V and J ends were trimmed by 6 bases and 4 bases, with 9 bases remaining between them. Germline lookup yields CDR1 MNHEY and CDR2 SVGAGI. The CDR3 consists of 12 residues. The CDR3 region has the DNA TGTGCCAGCAGGGAGGACCTCTATGGCTACACCTTC. Amino acid sequence: CASREDLYGYTF.

This chain connects TRBV19 to TRBJ1-2; D is possibly TRBD1 (6 bases). Trimming removed 5 bases from V and 6 bases from J, with 25 bases in between. Germline V lookup: CDR1 LNHDA, CDR2 SQIVND (reference sequence). The CDR3 is 17 amino acids. The CDR3 bases are TGTGCCAGTAGTCCAGGACAGTTTTTTCCATTGGGAAATGGCTACACCTTC. Translation: CASSPGQFFPLGNGYTF.

The rearrangement joins TRBV6-5 to TRBJ1-2; a weak D match, TRBD1 (6 bases). V lost 2 bases, J lost 4 bases, and 14 bases lay in between. This CDR3 has 15 amino acids. Germline CDR1 is MNHEY and CDR2 is SVGAGI. The CDR3 here is CASSYQGEGGYGYTF. The CDR3 DNA reads TGTGCCAGCAGTTACCAAGGGGAGGGGGGCTATGGCTACACCTTC.

The chain combines TRBV28 with TRBJ1-5; D gene ambiguous. The CDR3 runs 11 residues. The germline V gene has CDR1 MDHEN and CDR2 SYDVKM. The V end was cut by 6 bases, the J end by 7 bases, with 7 bases between. The CDR3 coding sequence is TGTGCCAGCAGCGAGGAACAGCCCCAGCATTTT. Amino acids: CASSEEQPQHF.

The chain links TRBV6-6 to TRBJ1-5, with 8 bases lining up with TRBD1. Germline CDR1 and CDR2: MNHNY and SVGAGI (reference sequence). The CDR3 is 14 amino acids. After removal of 8 bases from V and 4 bases from J, the junction contained 7 bases not matched to a gene. The CDR3 sequence is CASGLRTGNQPQHF. For the CDR3, the DNA is TGTGCCAGCGGATTAAGGACAGGGAATCAGCCCCAGCATTTT.

The chain is built from TRBV19 and TRBJ1-2; 9 bases agree with TRBD1. The trim removed 8 bases at V and 4 bases at J, leaving 5 bases unmatched. Germline values: CDR1 LNHDA, CDR2 SQIVND (reference sequence). The CDR3 extends over 13 amino acids. CDR3 nucleotides: TGTGCCAGTGATACGACAGGGGGCTATGGCTACACCTTC. Amino acid sequence: CASDTTGGYGYTF. Supplemented by reference TRBV19 and TRBJ1-2, the full variable domain reads DGGITQSPKYLFRKEGQNVTLSCEQNLNHDAMYWYRQDPGQGLRLIYYSQIVNDFQKGDIAEGYSVSREKKESFPLTVTSAQKNPTAFYLCASDTTGGYGYTFGSGTRLTVV.

The CDR3 DNA is TGCGCCAGCACCCTAGCGGGAGGGCCGGGGCTGGATGAGCAGTTCTTC. Translating it yields CASTLAGGPGLDEQFF. This rearrangement joins TRBV5-1 to TRBJ2-1; 12 bases fit TRBD2. The germline CDR1 and CDR2 sequences are SGHRS and YFSETQ. The CDR3 spans 16 residues. The ends lost 6 bases at V and 8 bases at J; junction bases unmatched: 12.

The chain employs TRBV29-1 and TRBJ2-1; 12 nucleotides align to TRBD2. There are 13 residues in the CDR3. The V gene's germline CDR1 is SQVTM and CDR2 ANQGSEA. Losses at the gene ends were 8 bases for V and 5 bases for J; bases not matched to a gene: 4. CDR3 sequence: CSSSSGGDNEQFF. DNA of the CDR3: TGCAGCTCTTCTAGCGGGGGGGACAATGAGCAGTTCTTC.

This chain uses TRBV28 with TRBJ1-5; D perhaps matches TRBD1 (5 bases). Trimming took off 6 bases at V and 9 bases at J, with 24 bases between the two ends. The CDR3 consists of 16 residues. The V gene's germline CDR1 is MDHEN and CDR2 SYDVKM. CDR3 nucleotides: TGTGCCAGCAGCCCTATCCGACAGCCCTCCCAGGGGCCCCAGCATTTT. Its translation is CASSPIRQPSQGPQHF.

The rearrangement links TRBV7-3 to TRBJ1-1, with TRBD1 matching over 7 bases. Germline V gene data show CDR1 as SGHTA and CDR2 as FQGTGA. The CDR3 consists of 14 residues. Trimming at V came to 2 bases and at J to 6 bases, leaving 6 bases not matched to a gene. CDR3 coding DNA: TGTGCCAGCAGCTTACAAGGGGGCTCGGCTGAAGCTTTCTTT. Translated, it gives CASSLQGGSAEAFF.

The CDR3 loop is CASRSRGNQPQHF. The DNA for the CDR3 is TGTGCCAGCAGAAGCAGGGGGAATCAGCCCCAGCATTTT. The chain joins TRBV12-3 or TRBV12-4 to TRBJ1-5; TRBD1 matches 7 bases. V lost 6 bases to trimming and J lost 4 bases; unmatched junction nucleotides: 3. There are 13 residues in the CDR3.

The CDR3 bases are TGTGCCAGCAGTGAAGGGGGGGATGTGGAGACCCAGTACTTC. It translates to CASSEGGDVETQYF. The V gene is TRBV6-1, the J gene TRBJ2-5; perhaps TRBD2 as D (6 bases). The length of the CDR3 is 14 residues. V lost 1 base to trimming and J lost 5 bases, with 11 bases between them. The germline V gene encodes CDR1 MNHNS and CDR2 SASEGT.

This rearrangement joins TRBV7-8 to TRBJ2-2; D may be TRBD1 (5 bases). Trimming took off 2 bases at V and 4 bases at J, with 11 bases between the two ends. CDR1 and CDR2 (germline): SGHVS, FQNEAQ. This CDR3 comprises 15 residues. The DNA for the CDR3 is TGTGCCAGCAGCTTACGCGACAGAATCACCGGGGAGCTGTTTTTT. It yields the protein CASSLRDRITGELFF.

The CDR3 DNA is TGTGCCAGCAGCTTAAGTCCCTTAAACACTGAAGCTTTCTTT. Protein sequence: CASSLSPLNTEAFF. The chain employs TRBV7-3 and TRBJ1-1; D is unclear. This CDR3 has 14 residues. The ends were cut back, 1 base at V and 2 bases at J, with 8 bases in the middle. Germline lookup yields CDR1 SGHTA and CDR2 FQGTGA.

The chain employs TRBV5-1 and TRBJ2-2; TRBD1 agrees at 9 bases. Germline V gene sequence: CDR1 SGHRS, CDR2 YFSETQ. J was trimmed by 4 bases and V by 4 bases; bases with no gene match: 5. This CDR3 is 15 amino acids long. CDR3 nucleotide sequence: TGCGCCAGCAGCCTACAGGGGGCTAGCACCGGGGAGCTGTTTTTT. Translation: CASSLQGASTGELFF.

This chain links TRBV27 with TRBJ1-2; no definite D call. The V and J ends lost 4 bases and 4 bases respectively, with 19 bases between them. CDR3 length: 16 amino acids. Germline lookup yields CDR1 MNHEY and CDR2 SMNVEV (reference sequence). CDR3 in DNA: TGTGCCAGCAGTTCCTTCCCTACGGGAAACCTCTATGGCTACACCTTC. Translating it yields CASSSFPTGNLYGYTF.

The V call is TRBV2, the J call TRBJ1-2; 7 positions match TRBD1. J lost 0 bases, V lost 6 bases, and 4 bases had no gene match. CDR1 SNHLY and CDR2 FYNNEI come from the germline V gene. The CDR3 is 14 residues long. The CDR3 DNA reads TGTGCCAGCAGGGTACAGGGGTCTAACTATGGCTACACCTTC. It encodes CASRVQGSNYGYTF.

V gene TRBV3-1 (or the pseudogene TRBV3-2) combines with J gene TRBJ1-2, with TRBD1 identical over 9 bases. With 10 bases clipped from V and 3 bases from J, the junction kept 9 bases outside the gene matches. Looked up from germline, CDR1 is LGHDT and CDR2 is YNNKEL (reference sequence). The CDR3 spans 14 residues. In DNA form, the CDR3 reads TGTGCCACCCAGAACAGGGGGCGCGACTATGGCTACACCTTC. It codes for CATQNRGRDYGYTF.

The V and J genes are TRBV19 and TRBJ2-5, with D possibly TRBD2 on 6 matching bases. The length of the CDR3 is 13 residues. CDR1 LNHDA and CDR2 SQIVND come from the germline V gene (reference sequence). V was cut by 5 bases and J by 2 bases, with 9 bases left in between. In DNA, the CDR3 is TGTGCCAGTAGTCCCGGACTACAAGAGACCCAGTACTTC. It yields the protein CASSPGLQETQYF.

The J gene is TRBJ2-1, the V gene TRBV7-3; D is perhaps TRBD2 (5 bases). V was cut by 0 bases and J by 6 bases, with 9 bases left in between. Germline V gene sequence: CDR1 SGHTA, CDR2 FQGTGA. The CDR3 runs to 14 residues. The CDR3 DNA follows: TGTGCCAGCAGCTTAACGGGGAGCTTCAATGAGCAGTTCTTC. It translates to CASSLTGSFNEQFF.